This T cell receptor beta chain was recovered during a study of OX40 agonist ivuxolimab in advanced cancers. This table comes from immunoSEQ multiplex PCR, and its TCRdb copy is limited to in-frame clones, with some not included. Of over 100,000 clones listed, about 92% are singletons. Germline V CDR1 and CDR2: SGHTS, YDEGEE. The CDR3 runs to 15 residues. The clonotype comes from an adult with an advanced solid tumor such as melanoma, head and neck, liver or kidney cancer. Material: CD4+ or CD8+ T cells sorted from blood, obtained in a trial of the OX40 agonist ivuxolimab. The chain couples TRBV5-8 to TRBJ2-5; 9 bases line up with TRBD2. The better agreement between TRBJ2-7 and the DNA end casts doubt on the J call. CDR3 loop: CASSLGLAGTYEQYF. The CDR3 nucleotides read TGTGCCAGCAGCTTGGGGCTAGCGGGAACCTACGAGCAGTACTTC.